This TCR beta chain was retrieved from a study of blood T cell repertoires in COVID-19. For the study at large: Spain, Italy and the United States supplied samples that represented acute and convalescent COVID-19. PBMCs, B-cell-depleted T cells, or T cells were the source of the cDNA or gDNA that made up the material.

As processed by the authors: Estimated nucleated cell counts came from reference gene primer amplification. Measured with immunoSEQ multiplex PCR; TCRdb has only the in-frame clones, and not every one. V and J calls and clone size follow that table, whereas D and trimming were derived from the DNA. Of tens of thousands of clones listed, almost 90% are singletons. Trimming removed 4 bases at V and 8 bases at J, with 17 bases between. Germline CDR1 SGHDN, CDR2 FVKESK. The CDR3 length is 14 residues. This chain connects TRBV14 to TRBJ1-2; D may be TRBD1 (5 bases). The sequenced material came from peripheral blood. The clonotype originates from a human donor in a cohort sampled during active COVID-19. The CDR3 DNA reads as TGTGCCAGCAGCCCCCAGTATGGGGCCCTGGGCTACACCTTC. Translation: CASSPQYGALGYTF.